Listed below are T cell receptor beta chains from one sample, sequenced in a study of breast tumors, draining lymph nodes, adjacent tissues. TCRdb re-called the multiplex PCR reads through MiXCR, storing one row per CDR3 protein. The sample has under 150,000 distinct CDR3 sequences, approximately 20% seen once; the top ten hold about 3.7%. Sequenced: axillary lymph node tissue. The receptors derive from a female donor with breast cancer. Some clones in this sample may be carry-over from other donors' samples. The CDR3 runs from the conserved cysteine through the conserved F or W. The D gene is left open where the match is weak. Some rows have no size entry. The others give once, few or many, or a class for an expanded clone.

V: TRBV7-3
size: many
D: -
J: TRBJ2-7
CDR3: CASSLADSYEQYF
DNA: TGTGCCAGCAGCTTAGCTGACTCGTACGAGCAGTACTTC

V: TRBV20-1
size: many
D: -
J: TRBJ1-3
CDR3: CSATRAVNTIYF
DNA: TGCAGTGCCACCCGAGCGGTAAACACCATATATTTT

V: TRBV14
size: many
D: -
J: TRBJ2-7
CDR3: CASSQSAAQGTYEQYF
DNA: TGTGCCAGCAGCCAATCCGCCGCGCAGGGTACCTACGAGCAGTACTTC

V: TRBV3-1
size: -
D: TRBD2
J: TRBJ2-5
CDR3: CASSPGSSGGLQETQYF
DNA: TGTGCCAGCAGCCCGGGGAGTAGCGGGGGACTCCAAGAGACCCAGTACTTC

V: TRBV7-2
size: few
D: -
J: TRBJ1-2
CDR3: CASSPGTKEIYGYTF
DNA: TGTGCCAGCAGCCCGGGGACTAAGGAAATATATGGCTACACCTTC

V: TRBV11-2
size: -
D: -
J: TRBJ2-3
CDR3: CASSSELPGTGRTGTQYF
DNA: TGTGCCAGCAGCTCTGAGCTACCCGGGACGGGACGCACAGGTACGCAGTATTTT

V: TRBV20-1
size: many
D: TRBD2
J: TRBJ2-7
CDR3: CSARDLGRGYEQYF
DNA: TGCAGTGCTAGAGACCTAGGGAGGGGCTACGAGCAGTACTTC

V: TRBV20-1
size: many
D: TRBD1
J: TRBJ1-6
CDR3: CSARDQDRGPNNSPLHF
DNA: TGCAGTGCTAGAGACCAGGACAGGGGGCCGAATAATTCACCCCTCCACTTT

V: TRBV4-2
size: many
D: TRBD2
J: TRBJ2-5
CDR3: CASSQAGGPQETQYF
DNA: TGTGCCAGCAGCCAGGCGGGGGGGCCTCAGGAGACCCAGTACTTC

V: TRBV27
size: -
D: -
J: TRBJ2-2
CDR3: CASSRTTGVSTGELFF
DNA: TGTGCCAGCAGTCGGACGACGGGGGTGAGCACCGGGGAGCTGTTTTTT

V: TRBV6-1
size: many
D: -
J: TRBJ1-2
CDR3: CASSSRGRDYGYTF
DNA: TGTGCCAGCAGTTCCAGGGGCAGAGACTATGGCTACACCTTC

V: TRBV3-1
size: few
D: -
J: TRBJ2-4
CDR3: CASSRGRINIQYF
DNA: TGTGCCAGCAGCCGAGGACGGATAAACATTCAGTACTTC

V: TRBV18
size: -
D: -
J: TRBJ2-3
CDR3: CASSPPSGTDTQYF
DNA: TGTGCCAGCTCACCACCTTCAGGCACAGATACGCAGTATTTT

V: TRBV3-1
size: -
D: -
J: TRBJ1-2
CDR3: CASSFRANYGYTF
DNA: TGTGCCAGCAGCTTCAGAGCTAACTATGGCTACACCTTC

V: TRBV18
size: -
D: -
J: TRBJ2-7
CDR3: CASSAHLGEGQYF
DNA: TGTGCCAGCTCAGCACATTTAGGAGAGGGGCAGTACTTC

V: TRBV6-5
size: many
D: TRBD1
J: TRBJ1-2
CDR3: CASSRGTGNYGYTF
DNA: TGTGCCAGCAGCCGTGGGACAGGAAACTATGGCTACACCTTC

V: TRBV19
size: many
D: -
J: TRBJ2-3
CDR3: CASSSRDTSTDTQYF
DNA: TGTGCCAGTAGCAGCCGGGACACTAGCACAGATACGCAGTATTTT

V: TRBV12-3/TRBV12-4
size: many
D: -
J: TRBJ2-7
CDR3: CASGGTTDEQYF
DNA: TGTGCCAGCGGGGGGACCACCGACGAGCAGTACTTC

V: TRBV4-1
size: few
D: TRBD2
J: TRBJ2-1
CDR3: CASSPRMPGTSGGRHYNEQFF
DNA: TGCGCCAGCAGCCCCCGAATGCCCGGGACTAGCGGGGGGAGACACTACAATGAGCAGTTCTTC

V: TRBV29-1
size: many
D: -
J: TRBJ2-4
CDR3: CSVEPGPGF
DNA: TGCAGCGTCGAACCGGGACCAGGATTC

V: TRBV5-1
size: -
D: -
J: TRBJ1-4
CDR3: CASSSDPGNEILFF
DNA: TGCGCCAGCAGCTCGGACCCAGGGAATGAAATACTGTTTTTT

V: TRBV28
size: -
D: -
J: TRBJ2-5
CDR3: CASSDGGRGEAQYF
DNA: TGTGCCAGCAGTGATGGGGGTAGAGGAGAGGCCCAGTACTTC

V: TRBV13
size: many
D: -
J: TRBJ2-7
CDR3: CASSLNGDSEQYF
DNA: TGTGCCAGCAGCTTAAACGGCGACAGCGAGCAGTACTTC

V: TRBV20-1
size: few
D: TRBD2
J: TRBJ2-4
CDR3: CSASISGRARPAKNIQYF
DNA: TGCAGTGCTTCCATTAGCGGGCGTGCTCGGCCAGCCAAAAACATTCAGTACTTC

V: TRBV7-3
size: many
D: TRBD2
J: TRBJ2-1
CDR3: CASSSTSGRLDEQFF
DNA: TGTGCCAGCAGCTCGACTAGCGGGAGATTAGATGAGCAGTTCTTC

V: TRBV7-2
size: many
D: -
J: TRBJ2-1
CDR3: CASSLGARTVGHYNEQFF
DNA: TGTGCCAGCAGCTTAGGCGCCAGGACAGTCGGCCACTACAATGAGCAGTTCTTC

V: TRBV7-9
size: many
D: TRBD2
J: TRBJ2-1
CDR3: CASSLGTSGTYNEQFF
DNA: TGTGCCAGCAGCTTAGGGACTAGCGGGACATACAATGAGCAGTTCTTC

V: TRBV24-1
size: many
D: -
J: TRBJ1-2
CDR3: CATSDSTRNYGYTF
DNA: TGTGCCACCAGTGATTCGACACGGAACTATGGCTACACCTTC

V: TRBV5-1
size: many
D: TRBD2
J: TRBJ2-3
CDR3: CASSLQREGTDTQYF
DNA: TGCGCCAGCAGCTTGCAGCGGGAAGGCACAGATACGCAGTATTTT

V: TRBV10-1
size: many
D: TRBD2
J: TRBJ2-1
CDR3: CASSEAAGEGQFF
DNA: TGCGCCAGCAGTGAGGCAGCGGGAGAAGGGCAGTTCTTC

V: TRBV5-1
size: many
D: -
J: TRBJ2-7
CDR3: CASRVSSFSYEQYF
DNA: TGCGCCAGCAGGGTTAGTTCCTTTTCCTACGAGCAGTACTTC

V: TRBV28
size: -
D: -
J: TRBJ2-7
CDR3: CASSLGGMGPNEQYF
DNA: TGTGCCAGCAGTTTGGGCGGGATGGGTCCGAACGAGCAGTACTTC

V: TRBV19
size: many
D: -
J: TRBJ2-3
CDR3: CASMGRAADTQYF
DNA: TGTGCCAGTATGGGCAGGGCCGCAGATACGCAGTATTTT

V: TRBV3-1
size: -
D: TRBD2
J: TRBJ2-3
CDR3: CASSRFWASGNTDTQYF
DNA: TGTGCCAGCAGCCGCTTCTGGGCTAGCGGGAACACAGATACGCAGTATTTT

V: TRBV2
size: many
D: -
J: TRBJ2-2
CDR3: CASSMTRWGTGELFF
DNA: TGTGCCAGCAGTATGACTAGGTGGGGCACCGGGGAGCTGTTTTTT

V: TRBV10-3
size: many
D: -
J: TRBJ2-7
CDR3: CAIREDNSYEQYF
DNA: TGTGCCATCAGAGAAGACAACTCCTACGAGCAGTACTTC

V: TRBV20-1
size: many
D: -
J: TRBJ1-5
CDR3: CSAVQGRGGNQPQHF
DNA: TGCAGTGCCGTCCAGGGGCGAGGGGGCAATCAGCCCCAGCATTTT

V: TRBV20-1
size: many
D: -
J: TRBJ2-3
CDR3: CSAINAGFNTDTQYF
DNA: TGCAGTGCCATCAACGCGGGATTCAACACAGATACGCAGTATTTT

V: TRBV7-9
size: many
D: -
J: TRBJ2-1
CDR3: CASSTEDWINEQFF
DNA: TGTGCCAGCAGCACAGAGGACTGGATCAATGAGCAGTTCTTC

V: TRBV2
size: many
D: -
J: TRBJ2-2
CDR3: CASRQGAGTGELFF
DNA: TGTGCCAGCAGACAGGGCGCCGGCACCGGGGAGCTGTTTTTT

V: TRBV2
size: many
D: -
J: TRBJ1-5
CDR3: CASSESGGDQPQHF
DNA: TGTGCCAGCAGTGAAAGCGGGGGGGATCAGCCCCAGCATTTT

V: TRBV11-2
size: -
D: -
J: TRBJ1-4
CDR3: CASGNGRGNEKLFF
DNA: TGTGCCAGCGGAAACGGACGAGGAAATGAAAAACTGTTTTTT

V: TRBV20-1
size: many
D: TRBD2
J: TRBJ2-1
CDR3: CSARSGRADNEQFF
DNA: TGCAGTGCCAGGAGCGGGAGGGCTGACAATGAGCAGTTCTTC

V: TRBV7-2
size: many
D: TRBD2
J: TRBJ2-2
CDR3: CASSSSGGNTGELFF
DNA: TGTGCCAGCAGCTCTAGCGGGGGGAACACCGGGGAGCTGTTTTTT

V: TRBV5-6
size: many
D: -
J: TRBJ2-5
CDR3: CASRCPGAQYF
DNA: TGTGCCAGCAGATGTCCGGGAGCCCAGTACTTC

V: TRBV6-5
size: many
D: -
J: TRBJ1-2
CDR3: CASTFGGARPSGYTF
DNA: TGTGCCAGCACCTTTGGAGGAGCCAGGCCTAGTGGCTACACCTTC

V: TRBV25-1
size: many
D: TRBD1
J: TRBJ1-6
CDR3: CASSEATGGDSPLHF
DNA: TGTGCCAGCAGTGAAGCTACAGGGGGGGATTCACCCCTCCACTTT